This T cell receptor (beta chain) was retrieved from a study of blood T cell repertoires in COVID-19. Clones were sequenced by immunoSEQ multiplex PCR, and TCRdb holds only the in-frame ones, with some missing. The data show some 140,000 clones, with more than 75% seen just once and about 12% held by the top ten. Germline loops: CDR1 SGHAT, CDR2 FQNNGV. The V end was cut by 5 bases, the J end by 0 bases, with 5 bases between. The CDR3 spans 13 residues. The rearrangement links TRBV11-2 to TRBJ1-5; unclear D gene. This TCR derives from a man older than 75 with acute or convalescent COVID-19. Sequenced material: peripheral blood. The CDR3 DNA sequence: TGTGCCAGCAGCGAGCATAGCAATCAGCCCCAGCATTTT. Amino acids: CASSEHSNQPQHF. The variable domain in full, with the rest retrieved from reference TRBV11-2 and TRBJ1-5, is EAGVAQSPRYKIIEKRQSVAFWCNPISGHATLYWYQQILGQGPKLLIQFQNNGVVDDSQLPKDRFSAERLKGVDSTLKIQPAKLEDSAVYLCASSEHSNQPQHFGDGTRLSIL.